Reported below is one T cell receptor beta chain. Its antigen is as yet unknown. Clones were sequenced by immunoSEQ multiplex PCR, and TCRdb holds only the in-frame ones, with some missing. This sample has about 2.1 million clones, with around 93% found just once. The germline V gene encodes CDR1 LGHNA and CDR2 YNFKEQ. This CDR3 has 14 amino acids. The V and J ends lost 4 bases and 2 bases respectively, with 12 bases between them. These data originate in a study of shared clonotypes between healthy human individuals. Overall study findings and caveats: Represented genetic and exposure-history diversity was restricted by having few donors. Generation of non-shared clonotypes was less probable than generation of clonotypes shared by all four donors. Sampling was confined to blood; repertoires within tissues likely differ.

Naive CD8 cells comprised CD45RO-negative, CCR7-positively selected cells, excluding terminally differentiated effector memory CD45RA+ cells. This clonotype was obtained from a man in his late teens or twenties in good health. Some clones in this sample may be carry-over from other donors' samples. Sequencing was carried out using naive CD8+ T cells from PBMCs. This chain links TRBV4-2 with TRBJ2-7; D uncertain. The CDR3 bases are TGTGCCAGCAGCCGCGGCGTAGCTACCTACGAGCAGTACTTC. Amino acids: CASSRGVATYEQYF.